This TCR beta chain was found in a study of CD8 T cells in ankylosing spondylitis (dated by TCRdb to about 2017). About the investigation overall: The study set out to find disease-linked TCR variants by profiling T cell receptor beta repertoires in ankylosing spondylitis patients and healthy donors. The whole study cohort included some 100 healthy donors and around 24 ankylosing spondylitis patients. Peripheral blood was sampled, and synovial fluid was also collected from ankylosing spondylitis patients. The study at large found these results: The disease-linked clones had a CD8+ phenotype and were found at relatively low frequencies in peripheral blood. Some motif variants had previously been reported in the synovial fluid and blood of reactive arthritis patients, which suggests shared mechanisms of disease initiation. A TCR beta motif of fewer than 10 highly homologous amino acid variants appeared characteristic of blood from ankylosing spondylitis patients. The disease-linked clones were reported to be significantly enriched in matched synovial fluid samples from ankylosing spondylitis patients.

The CDR1 and CDR2 encoded by the germline V gene are SGHRS and YFSETQ. The cysteine opens and the phenylalanine closes a CDR3 of 15 amino acids. Only CDR3 DNA remains: 45 bases, in frame from the first base. Trimming leaves V shorter by 0 bases and J shorter by 8 bases, with the junction holding 3 bases beyond the gene matches. This clonotype was counted at least ten times. Its antigen specificity is not known. Within one base of it there is no much larger clone, and no base qualities were kept. Sequencer: Illumina HiSeq 2500. Quantitative 5'-RACE with molecular barcodes was used to prepare TCR beta libraries. As for the original processing: A new computational method, built on a probabilistic model of VDJ rearrangement, was used to identify disease-linked TCR variants. TCRdb trimmed public reads at Q25 via fastp, called clones via MiXCR and kept in-frame beta chains. Duplicate CDR3 protein sequences are folded into a single record with the most common DNA and genes. TCRdb's processing, not the study's, gives the V and J calls here. This sample has 210,000 or so distinct CDR3 sequences in its table, and 8.2% of those were observed once. The top ten clones comprise approximately 5% of the sample.

Sequenced input: blood, either unsorted or a sorted T cell fraction (not recorded which). The chain is made from TRBV5-1 and TRBJ2-1, with 12 bases matching TRBD2. This receptor was identified in a female donor with ankylosing spondylitis or in good health (not recorded which). The nucleotide sequence is TGCGCCAGCAGCTTGGAGGCTAGCGGGAGGGATGAGCAGTTCTTC. It codes for CASSLEASGRDEQFF. The CDR3 plus the reference TRBV5-1 and TRBJ2-1 genes for the other parts give the full variable domain: KAGVTQTPRYLIKTRGQQVTLSCSPISGHRSVSWYQQTPGQGLQFLFEYFSETQRNKGNFPGRFSGRQFSNSRSEMNVSTLELGDSALYLCASSLEASGRDEQFFGPGTRLTVL.